This entry features one T cell receptor (beta chain) sequence. Its specificity is unknown. This CDR3 comprises 14 residues. V lost 2 bases to trimming and J lost 4 bases, with 12 bases between them. Per the germline V gene, CDR1 is SGHDT and CDR2 is YYEEEE. This entry comes from a study of response to subunit inactivated influenza vaccine. Study observations and caveats: It was the authors' suggestion that each seasonal influenza vaccination recruits few new T cells.

TCRdb passed the RT-PCR reads through MiXCR, listing each CDR3 protein once. Among about 800,000 distinct CDR3 sequences listed, 21% were seen once. J is TRBJ2-5 and V is TRBV5-6, with TRBD1 as a possible D gene (5 bases). The TCR sequence derives from a man in his fifties or sixties who received an inactivated influenza vaccine. The material was PBMCs from blood, obtained roughly 5 days after vaccination. The CDR3 protein is CASSFLRGGETQYF. The CDR3 DNA reads as TGTGCCAGCAGCTTTCTAAGGGGTGGAGAGACCCAGTACTTC.